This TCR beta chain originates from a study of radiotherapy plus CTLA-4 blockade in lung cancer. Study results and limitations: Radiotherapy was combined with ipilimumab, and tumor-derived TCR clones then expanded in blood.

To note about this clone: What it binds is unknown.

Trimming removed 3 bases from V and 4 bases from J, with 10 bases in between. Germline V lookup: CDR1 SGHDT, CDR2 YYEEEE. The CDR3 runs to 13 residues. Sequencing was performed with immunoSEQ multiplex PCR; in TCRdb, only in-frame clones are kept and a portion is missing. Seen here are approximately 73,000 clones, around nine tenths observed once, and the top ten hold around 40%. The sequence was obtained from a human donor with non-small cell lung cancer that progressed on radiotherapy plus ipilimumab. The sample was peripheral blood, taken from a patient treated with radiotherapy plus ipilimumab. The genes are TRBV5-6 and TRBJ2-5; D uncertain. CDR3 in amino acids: CASSSLLVETQYF. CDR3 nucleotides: TGTGCCAGCAGCTCTTTGTTGGTAGAGACCCAGTACTTC.